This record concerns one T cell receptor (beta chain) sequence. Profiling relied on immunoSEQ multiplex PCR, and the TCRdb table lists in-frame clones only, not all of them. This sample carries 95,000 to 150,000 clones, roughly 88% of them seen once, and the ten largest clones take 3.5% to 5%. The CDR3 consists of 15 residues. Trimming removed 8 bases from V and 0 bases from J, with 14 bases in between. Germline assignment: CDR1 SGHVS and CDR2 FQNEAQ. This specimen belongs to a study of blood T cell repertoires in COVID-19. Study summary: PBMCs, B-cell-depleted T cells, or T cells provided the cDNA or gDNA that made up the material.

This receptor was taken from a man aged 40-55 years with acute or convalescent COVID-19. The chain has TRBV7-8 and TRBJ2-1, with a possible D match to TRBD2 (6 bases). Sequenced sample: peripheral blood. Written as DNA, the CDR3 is TGTGCCAGCCGGAGACTAGATAACTCCTACAATGAGCAGTTCTTC. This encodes CASRRLDNSYNEQFF.